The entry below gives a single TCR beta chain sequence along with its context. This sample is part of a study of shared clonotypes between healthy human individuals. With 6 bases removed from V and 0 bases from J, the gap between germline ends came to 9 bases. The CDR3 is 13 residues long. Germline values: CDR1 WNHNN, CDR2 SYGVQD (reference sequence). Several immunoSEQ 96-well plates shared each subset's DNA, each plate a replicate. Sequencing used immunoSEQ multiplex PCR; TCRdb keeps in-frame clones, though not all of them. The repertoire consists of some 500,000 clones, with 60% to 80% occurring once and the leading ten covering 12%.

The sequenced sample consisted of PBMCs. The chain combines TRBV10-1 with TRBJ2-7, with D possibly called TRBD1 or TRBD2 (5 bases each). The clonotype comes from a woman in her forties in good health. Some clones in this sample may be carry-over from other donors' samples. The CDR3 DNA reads TGCGCCAGCAGCCGGGACGCCTCCTACGAGCAGTACTTC. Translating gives CASSRDASYEQYF.